The clone carrying this T cell receptor (beta chain) was counted many times. No antigen is known for it. Authors of the study amplified TCR beta CDR3 regions from RNA transcripts. Initially, a first-round RT-PCR of the TCR CDR3 employed the HTBI primer set. TCRdb re-called the multiplex PCR reads through MiXCR, storing one row per CDR3 protein. The sample has roughly 520,000 distinct CDR3 sequences, approximately 25% seen once. The CDR3 has 17 amino acids. Germline CDR1 reads KGHDR; CDR2 reads SFDVKD. With 0 bases clipped from V and 0 bases from J, the junction kept 3 bases outside the gene matches. The sample is drawn from a study of T cells in Graves' hyperthyroidism and ophthalmopathy. Regarding the study as a whole: Most expanded thyroid clonotypes above 0.001 also appeared in blood.

The gene calls are TRBV24-1 and TRBJ1-3, with 8 bases aligning to TRBD1. The sequence was collected from a woman in her 30s with Graves' ophthalmopathy. Input material: blood. CDR3 in DNA: TGTGCCACCAGTGATTTGCGGGACAGGTTCTCTGGAAACACCATATATTTT. This codes for CATSDLRDRFSGNTIYF.